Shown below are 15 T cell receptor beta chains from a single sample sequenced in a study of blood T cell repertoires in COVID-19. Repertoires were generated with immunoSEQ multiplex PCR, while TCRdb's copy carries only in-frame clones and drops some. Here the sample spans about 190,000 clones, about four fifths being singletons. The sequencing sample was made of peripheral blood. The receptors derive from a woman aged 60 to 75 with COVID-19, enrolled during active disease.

The CDR3 protein is CASSRTGTSGFRGEQYF. In DNA, the CDR3 is TGTGCCAGCAGCCGAACCGGGACTAGCGGGTTCAGGGGTGAGCAGTACTTC. This sequence joins TRBV28 and TRBJ2-7; 12 nucleotides match TRBD2. CDR3 size: 17 residues. Germline-derived CDR1 and CDR2 are MDHEN and SYDVKM. J was trimmed by 7 bases and V by 6 bases; bases with no gene match: 16.

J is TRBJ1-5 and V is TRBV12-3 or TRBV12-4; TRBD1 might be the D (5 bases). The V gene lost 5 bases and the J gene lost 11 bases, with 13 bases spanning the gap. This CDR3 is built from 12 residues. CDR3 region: CASSPTGTAQHF. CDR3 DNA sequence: TGTGCCAGCAGTCCCACAGGCACAGCCCAGCATTTT.

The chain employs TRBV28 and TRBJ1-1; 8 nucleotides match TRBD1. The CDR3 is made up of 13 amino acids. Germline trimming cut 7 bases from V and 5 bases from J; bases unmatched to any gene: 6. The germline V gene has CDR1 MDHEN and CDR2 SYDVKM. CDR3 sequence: CASKPTGATEAFF. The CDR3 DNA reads TGTGCCAGCAAACCGACAGGGGCAACTGAAGCTTTCTTT.

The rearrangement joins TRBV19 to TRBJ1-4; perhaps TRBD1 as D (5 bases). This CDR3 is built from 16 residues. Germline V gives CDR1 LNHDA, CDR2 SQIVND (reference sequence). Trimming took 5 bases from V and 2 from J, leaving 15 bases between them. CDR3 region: CASSRAGLATNEKLFF. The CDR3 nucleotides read TGTGCCAGTAGTCGGGCAGGGCTGGCGACTAATGAAAAACTGTTTTTT.

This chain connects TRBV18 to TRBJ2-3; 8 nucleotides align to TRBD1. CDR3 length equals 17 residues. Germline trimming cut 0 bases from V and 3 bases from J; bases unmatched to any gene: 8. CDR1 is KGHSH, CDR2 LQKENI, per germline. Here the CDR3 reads CASSPPAGTGLTDTQYF. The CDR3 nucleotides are TGTGCCAGCTCACCACCGGCTGGGACAGGCCTGACAGATACGCAGTATTTT.

The CDR3 DNA reads TGTGCCAGCAGTTTCTCCGGGGAGCTGTTTTTT. Translating it yields CASSFSGELFF. The V call is TRBV28, the J call TRBJ2-2; D remains ambiguous. V was pared by 3 bases and J by 6 bases, with 2 bases between. The CDR3 is 11 residues long. Germline values: CDR1 MDHEN, CDR2 SYDVKM.

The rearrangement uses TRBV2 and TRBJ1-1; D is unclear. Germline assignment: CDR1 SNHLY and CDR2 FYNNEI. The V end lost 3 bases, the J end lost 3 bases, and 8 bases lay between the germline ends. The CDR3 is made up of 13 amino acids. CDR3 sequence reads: CASSEGSYTEAFF. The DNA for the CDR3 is TGTGCCAGCAGTGAGGGCAGCTACACTGAAGCTTTCTTT.

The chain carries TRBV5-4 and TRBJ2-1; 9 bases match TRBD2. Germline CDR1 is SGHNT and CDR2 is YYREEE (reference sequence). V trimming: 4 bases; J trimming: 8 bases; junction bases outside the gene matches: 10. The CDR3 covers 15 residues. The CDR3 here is CASSGTSLERDEQFF. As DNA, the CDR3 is TGTGCCAGCAGCGGGACTAGCTTGGAGCGGGATGAGCAGTTCTTC.

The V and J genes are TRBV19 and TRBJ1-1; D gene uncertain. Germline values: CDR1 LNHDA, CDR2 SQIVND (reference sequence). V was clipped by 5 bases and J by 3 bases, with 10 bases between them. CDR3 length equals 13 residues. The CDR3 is CASSAVHHTEAFF. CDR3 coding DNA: TGTGCCAGTAGTGCAGTACATCACACTGAAGCTTTCTTT.

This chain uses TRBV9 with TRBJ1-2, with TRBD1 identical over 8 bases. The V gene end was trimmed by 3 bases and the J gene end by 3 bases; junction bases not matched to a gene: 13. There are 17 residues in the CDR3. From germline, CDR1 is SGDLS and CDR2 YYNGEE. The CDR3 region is CASSGGQGKPNYYGYTF. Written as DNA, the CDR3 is TGTGCCAGCAGCGGCGGACAGGGAAAACCCAACTACTATGGCTACACCTTC.

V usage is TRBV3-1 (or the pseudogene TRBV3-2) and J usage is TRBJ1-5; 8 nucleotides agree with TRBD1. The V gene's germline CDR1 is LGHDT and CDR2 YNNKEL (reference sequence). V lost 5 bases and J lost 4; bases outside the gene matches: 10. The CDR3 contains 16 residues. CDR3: CASSSGGDRWNQPQHF. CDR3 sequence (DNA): TGTGCCAGCAGCTCAGGGGGGGACAGGTGGAATCAGCCCCAGCATTTT.

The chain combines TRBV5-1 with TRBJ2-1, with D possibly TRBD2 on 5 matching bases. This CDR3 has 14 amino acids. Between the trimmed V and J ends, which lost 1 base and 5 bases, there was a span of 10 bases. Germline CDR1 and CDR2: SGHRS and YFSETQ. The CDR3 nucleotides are TGCGCCAGCAGCTTGTCTGTGCGGGACAATGAGCAGTTCTTC. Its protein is CASSLSVRDNEQFF.

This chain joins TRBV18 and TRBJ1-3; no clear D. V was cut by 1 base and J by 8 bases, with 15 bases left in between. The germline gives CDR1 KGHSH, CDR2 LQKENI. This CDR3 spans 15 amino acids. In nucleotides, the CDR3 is TGTGCCAGCTCACCACGTTTAGAGGCGGGCGACACCATATATTTT. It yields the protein CASSPRLEAGDTIYF.

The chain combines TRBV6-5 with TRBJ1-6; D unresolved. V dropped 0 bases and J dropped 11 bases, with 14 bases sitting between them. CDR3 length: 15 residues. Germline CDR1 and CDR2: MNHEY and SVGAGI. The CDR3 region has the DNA TGTGCCAGCAGTTACTCGGGAGGGATCGTGGCACCCCTCCACTTT. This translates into CASSYSGGIVAPLHF.

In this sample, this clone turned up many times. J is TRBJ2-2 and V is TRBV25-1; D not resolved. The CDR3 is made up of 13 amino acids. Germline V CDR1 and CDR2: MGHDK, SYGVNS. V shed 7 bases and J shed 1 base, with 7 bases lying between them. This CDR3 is CASTGQNTGELFF. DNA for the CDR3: TGTGCCAGCACGGGTCAGAACACCGGGGAGCTGTTTTTT.